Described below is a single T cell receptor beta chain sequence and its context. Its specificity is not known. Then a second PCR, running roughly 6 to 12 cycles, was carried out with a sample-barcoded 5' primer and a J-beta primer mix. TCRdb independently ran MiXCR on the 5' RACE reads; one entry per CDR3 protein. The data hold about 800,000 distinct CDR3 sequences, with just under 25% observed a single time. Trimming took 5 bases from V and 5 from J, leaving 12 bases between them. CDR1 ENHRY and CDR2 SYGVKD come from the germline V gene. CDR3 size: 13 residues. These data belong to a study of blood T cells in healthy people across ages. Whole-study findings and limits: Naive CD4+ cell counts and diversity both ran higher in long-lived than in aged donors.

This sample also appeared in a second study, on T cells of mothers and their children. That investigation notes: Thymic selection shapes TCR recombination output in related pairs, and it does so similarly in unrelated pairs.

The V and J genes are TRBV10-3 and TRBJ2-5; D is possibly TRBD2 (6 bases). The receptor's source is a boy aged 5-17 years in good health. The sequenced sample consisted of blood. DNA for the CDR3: TGTGCCATCAGTCCGGGGGAGGACGAGACCCAGTACTTC. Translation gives CAISPGEDETQYF.